One and the same sample provided the 10 T cell receptor beta chains below, sequenced in a study of chemoradiotherapy in HPV16-positive cancers. Libraries were prepared by immunoSEQ multiplex PCR; TCRdb keeps only in-frame clonotypes and omits some of them. The sample includes over 9,000 clones, 90% to 95% seen only once; the top ten take roughly an eighth. Sequencing was performed on blood, taken from a patient who underwent chemoradiotherapy. These receptor sequences come from a human donor with HPV-associated anogenital cancer.

The chain couples TRBV7-8 to TRBJ2-7; 13 bases agree with TRBD2. Germline CDR1 reads SGHVS; CDR2 reads FQNEAQ. CDR3 size: 20 residues. V gave up 5 bases and J gave up 4 bases; unmatched junction bases: 20. The CDR3 is CASSRRRPGLAGPTGYEQYF. The CDR3, as DNA: TGTGCCAGCAGCCGCCGTCGACCGGGACTAGCGGGACCCACGGGGTACGAGCAGTACTTC.

The genes are TRBV7-2 and TRBJ1-1; D is perhaps TRBD1 (5 bases). CDR3 length: 13 residues. CDR1 is SGHTA and CDR2 is FQGNSA in the germline V gene. The ends were cut back, 6 bases at V and 4 bases at J, with 12 bases in the middle. As DNA, the CDR3 is TGTGCCAGCAGACCATCAGGGACCACTGAAGCTTTCTTT. Translation: CASRPSGTTEAFF.

This chain uses TRBV2 with TRBJ1-3; D might be TRBD1 (5 bases). Germline V gene lookup returns CDR1 SNHLY and CDR2 FYNNEI. Between the trimmed V and J ends, which lost 6 bases and 2 bases, there was a span of 14 bases. This CDR3 region has 15 residues. DNA for the CDR3: TGTGCCAGCAGGCCATTTGGGACGACTGGAAACACCATATATTTT. It encodes CASRPFGTTGNTIYF.

The chain joins TRBV10-3 to TRBJ2-2; 12 nucleotides match TRBD2. V gave up 4 bases and J gave up 3 bases; unmatched junction bases: 3. Germline CDR1 and CDR2: ENHRY and SYGVKD. The CDR3 sequence is 16 residues long. The CDR3 sequence is CAISGLAGADTGELFF. The CDR3 DNA sequence: TGTGCCATCAGTGGACTAGCGGGGGCGGACACCGGGGAGCTGTTTTTT.

The gene calls are TRBV25-1 and TRBJ1-4; 9 nucleotides align to TRBD1. The ends lost 0 bases at V and 7 bases at J; junction bases unmatched: 3. The germline V gene encodes CDR1 MGHDK and CDR2 SYGVNS. This CDR3 spans 15 amino acids. Here the CDR3 reads CASSEYGTGSEKLFF. The CDR3 coding sequence is TGTGCCAGCAGTGAATACGGGACAGGGAGTGAAAAACTGTTTTTT.

The chain employs TRBV7-9 and TRBJ1-4; maybe TRBD1 (6 bases). With 6 bases removed from V and 5 bases from J, the gap between germline ends came to 22 bases. CDR1 is SEHNR and CDR2 is FQNEAQ in the germline V gene (reference sequence). CDR3 length: 17 residues. CDR3 DNA: TGTGCCAGCAGGGGAGGCGGGGCGGGTGGGACAAATGAAAAACTGTTTTTT. This translates into CASRGGGAGGTNEKLFF.

The V gene is TRBV5-1, the J gene TRBJ2-5, with 9 bases aligning to TRBD2. V lost 3 bases to trimming and J lost 2 bases; unmatched junction nucleotides: 5. CDR1 SGHRS and CDR2 YFSETQ come from the germline V gene. The CDR3 has 15 residues. CDR3 nucleotides: TGCGCCAGCAGCTCACTAGCGGGCTTTCAAGAGACCCAGTACTTC. It encodes CASSSLAGFQETQYF. The full variable domain, rest sourced from reference TRBV5-1 and TRBJ2-5, is KAGVTQTPRYLIKTRGQQVTLSCSPISGHRSVSWYQQTPGQGLQFLFEYFSETQRNKGNFPGRFSGRQFSNSRSEMNVSTLELGDSALYLCASSSLAGFQETQYFGPGTRLLVL.

Concerning this clone: One end of the junction varies from germline; a read error may be responsible. V is TRBV18 and J is TRBJ1-2, with TRBD1 matching 8 bases. Looked up from germline, CDR1 is KGHSH and CDR2 is LQKENI. CDR3 size: 15 residues. CDR3 region: CAGSPDRAANYGYTF. CDR3 DNA sequence: TGTGCCGGCTCACCGGACAGGGCCGCTAACTATGGCTACACCTTC.

The CDR3 DNA sequence: TGTGCCAGTAGTATAGCGGGGCTGACAGATACGCAGTATTTT. It encodes CASSIAGLTDTQYF. This chain uses TRBV19 with TRBJ2-3; D might be TRBD1 or TRBD2, each matching 5 bases. The CDR3 contains 14 residues. The germline CDR1 and CDR2 sequences are LNHDA and SQIVND (reference sequence). V dropped 1 base and J dropped 3 bases, with 8 bases sitting between them.

This CDR3 is CASSWDYNEQFF. The CDR3 DNA follows: TGCGCCAGCAGCTGGGACTACAATGAGCAGTTCTTC. The genes are TRBV5-1 and TRBJ2-1, with no clear D. Germline CDR1 SGHRS, CDR2 YFSETQ. V was clipped by 3 bases and J by 3 bases, with 4 bases between them. CDR3 length equals 12 residues.